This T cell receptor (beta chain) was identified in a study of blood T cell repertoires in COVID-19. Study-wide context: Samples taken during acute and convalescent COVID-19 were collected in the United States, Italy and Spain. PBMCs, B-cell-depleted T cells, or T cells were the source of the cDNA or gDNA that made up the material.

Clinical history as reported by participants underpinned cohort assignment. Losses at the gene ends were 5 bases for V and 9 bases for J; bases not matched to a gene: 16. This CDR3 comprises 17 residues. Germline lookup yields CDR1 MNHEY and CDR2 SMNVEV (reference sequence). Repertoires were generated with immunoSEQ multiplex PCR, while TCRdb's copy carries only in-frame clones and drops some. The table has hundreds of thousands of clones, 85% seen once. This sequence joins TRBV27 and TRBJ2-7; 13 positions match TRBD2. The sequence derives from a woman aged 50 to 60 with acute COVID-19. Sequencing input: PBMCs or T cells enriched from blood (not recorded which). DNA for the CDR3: TGTGCCAGCAGTCCGGGACTAGCGGGGCTTTCTAGGTTCGGGCAGTACTTC. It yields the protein CASSPGLAGLSRFGQYF.